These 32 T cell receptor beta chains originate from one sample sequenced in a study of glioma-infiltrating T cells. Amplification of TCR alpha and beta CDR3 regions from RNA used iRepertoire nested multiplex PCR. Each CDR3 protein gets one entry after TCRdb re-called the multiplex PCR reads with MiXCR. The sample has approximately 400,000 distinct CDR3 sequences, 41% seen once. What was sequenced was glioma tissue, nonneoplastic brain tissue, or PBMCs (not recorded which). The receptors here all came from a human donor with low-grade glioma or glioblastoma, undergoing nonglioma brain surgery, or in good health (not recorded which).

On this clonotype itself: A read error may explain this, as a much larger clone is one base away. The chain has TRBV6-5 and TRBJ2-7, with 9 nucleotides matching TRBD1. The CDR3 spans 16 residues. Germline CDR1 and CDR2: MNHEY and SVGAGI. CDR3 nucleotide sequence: TGTGCCAGCAGTTACTCGGACAGGGGAGGGGGCTACGAGCGGTACTTC. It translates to CASSYSDRGGGYERYF.

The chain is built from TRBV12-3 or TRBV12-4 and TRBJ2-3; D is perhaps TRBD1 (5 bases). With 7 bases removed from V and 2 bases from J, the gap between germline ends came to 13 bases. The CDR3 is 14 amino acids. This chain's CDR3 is CASTHRFPTDTQYF. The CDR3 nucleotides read TGTGCCAGCACTCACAGGTTTCCCACAGATACGCAGTATTTT.

CDR3: CSARGGAENTEAFF. Here the CDR3 DNA reads TGCAGTGCTAGAGGGGGGGCGGAGAACACTGAAGCTTTCTTT. V gene TRBV20-1 combines with J gene TRBJ1-1; maybe TRBD1 (6 bases). Germline V CDR1 and CDR2: DFQATT, SNEGSKA (reference sequence). V gave up 1 base and J gave up 1 base, with 10 bases separating them. The CDR3 loop spans 14 amino acids.

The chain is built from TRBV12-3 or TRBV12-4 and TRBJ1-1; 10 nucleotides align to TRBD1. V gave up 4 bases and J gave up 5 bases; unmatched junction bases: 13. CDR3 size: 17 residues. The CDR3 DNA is TGTGCCAGCAGTTCCCCGGGGACAGGGGTGTTAGGTACTGAAGCTTTCTTT. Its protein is CASSSPGTGVLGTEAFF.

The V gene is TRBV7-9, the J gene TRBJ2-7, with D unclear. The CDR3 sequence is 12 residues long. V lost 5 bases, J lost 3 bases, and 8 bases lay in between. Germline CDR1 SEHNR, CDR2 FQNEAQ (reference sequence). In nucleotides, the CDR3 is TGTGCCAGCAGCGCACACAACTACGAGCAGTACTTC. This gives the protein CASSAHNYEQYF.

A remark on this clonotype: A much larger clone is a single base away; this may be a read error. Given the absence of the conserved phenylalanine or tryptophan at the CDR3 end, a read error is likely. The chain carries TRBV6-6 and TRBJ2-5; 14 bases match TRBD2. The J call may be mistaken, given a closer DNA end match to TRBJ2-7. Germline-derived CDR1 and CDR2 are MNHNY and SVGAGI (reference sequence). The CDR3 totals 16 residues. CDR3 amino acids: CASNYGGTSGSIEQYL. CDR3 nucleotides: TGTGCCAGCAATTACGGGGGGACTAGCGGGAGTATCGAGCAGTACCTC.

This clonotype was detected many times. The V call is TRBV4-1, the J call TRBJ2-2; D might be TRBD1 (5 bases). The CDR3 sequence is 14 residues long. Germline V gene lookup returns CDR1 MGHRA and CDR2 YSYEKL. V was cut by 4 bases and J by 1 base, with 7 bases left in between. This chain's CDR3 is CASSRTGNTGELFF. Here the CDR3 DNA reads TGCGCCAGCAGCCGAACAGGGAACACCGGGGAGCTGTTTTTT.

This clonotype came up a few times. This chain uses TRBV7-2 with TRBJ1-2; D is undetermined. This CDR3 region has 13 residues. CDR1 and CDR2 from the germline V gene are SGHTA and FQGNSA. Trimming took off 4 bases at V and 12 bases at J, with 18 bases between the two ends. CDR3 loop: CASSSYSGPADTF. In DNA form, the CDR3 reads TGTGCCAGCAGCTCGTACTCCGGCCCCGCCGACACCTTC.

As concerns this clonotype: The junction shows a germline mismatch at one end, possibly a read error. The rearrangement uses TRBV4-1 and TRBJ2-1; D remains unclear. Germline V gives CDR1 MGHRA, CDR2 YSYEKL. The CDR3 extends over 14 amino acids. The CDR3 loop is CASSQEVSYNKQFF. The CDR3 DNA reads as TGCGCCAGCAGCCAAGAAGTCAGCTACAATAAGCAGTTCTTC.

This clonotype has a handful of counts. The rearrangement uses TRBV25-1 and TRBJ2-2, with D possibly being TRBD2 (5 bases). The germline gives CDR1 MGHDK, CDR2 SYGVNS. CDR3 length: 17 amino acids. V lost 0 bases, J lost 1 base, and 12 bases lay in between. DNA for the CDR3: TGTGCCAGCAGTGAATATGCCGGGAAAAGGAACACCGGGGAGCTGTTTTTT. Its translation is CASSEYAGKRNTGELFF.

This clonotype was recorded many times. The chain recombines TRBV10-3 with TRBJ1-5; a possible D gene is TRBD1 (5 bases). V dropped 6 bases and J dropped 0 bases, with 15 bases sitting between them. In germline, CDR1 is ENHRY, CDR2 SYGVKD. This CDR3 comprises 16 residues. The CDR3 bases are TGTGCCATCAGCGGCATGGGAGGGGATAGCAATCAGCCCCAGCATTTT. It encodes CAISGMGGDSNQPQHF.

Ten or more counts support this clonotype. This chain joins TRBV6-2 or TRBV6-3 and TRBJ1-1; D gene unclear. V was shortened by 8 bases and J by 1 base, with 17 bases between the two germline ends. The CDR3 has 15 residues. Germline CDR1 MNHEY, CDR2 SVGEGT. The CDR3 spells CASRIGGQTNTEAFF. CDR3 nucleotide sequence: TGTGCCAGCCGCATTGGTGGGCAGACGAACACTGAAGCTTTCTTT.

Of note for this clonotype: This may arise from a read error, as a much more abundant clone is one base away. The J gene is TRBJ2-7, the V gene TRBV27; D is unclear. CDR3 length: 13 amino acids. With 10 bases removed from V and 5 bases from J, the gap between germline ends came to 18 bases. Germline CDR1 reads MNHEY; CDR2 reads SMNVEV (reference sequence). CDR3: CAITTTGRDEQYF. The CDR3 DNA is TGTGCCATCACAACCACGGGTCGCGACGAGCAGTACTTC.

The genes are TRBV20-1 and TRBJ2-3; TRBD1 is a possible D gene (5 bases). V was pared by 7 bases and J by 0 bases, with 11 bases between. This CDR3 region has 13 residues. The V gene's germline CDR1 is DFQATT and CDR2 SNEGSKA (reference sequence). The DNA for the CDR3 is TGCAGTGTGTTGGACAAAAGCACAGATACGCAGTATTTT. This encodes CSVLDKSTDTQYF.

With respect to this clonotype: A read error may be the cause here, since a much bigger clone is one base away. This CDR3 is CASSLSPEGNQYF. DNA of the CDR3: TGTGCCAGCAGCTTATCCCCAGAGGGGAACCAGTACTTC. This chain connects TRBV7-9 to TRBJ2-5; D may match TRBD1 or TRBD2 (5 bases each). The CDR3 is 13 amino acids. Trimming pared 2 bases from V and 10 bases from J, leaving 14 bases between. Germline CDR1 and CDR2: SEHNR and FQNEAQ (reference sequence).

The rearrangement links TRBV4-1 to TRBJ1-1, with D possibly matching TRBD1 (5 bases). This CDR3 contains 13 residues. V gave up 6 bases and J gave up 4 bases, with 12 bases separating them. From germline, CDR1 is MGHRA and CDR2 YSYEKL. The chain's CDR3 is CASSPRDGTEAFF. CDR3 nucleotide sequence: TGCGCCAGCAGTCCCAGGGATGGCACTGAAGCTTTCTTT.

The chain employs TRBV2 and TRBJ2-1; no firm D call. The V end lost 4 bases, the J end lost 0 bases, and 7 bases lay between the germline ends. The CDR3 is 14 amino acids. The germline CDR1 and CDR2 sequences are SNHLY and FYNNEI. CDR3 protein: CASSGLLSYNEQFF. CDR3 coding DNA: TGTGCCAGCAGTGGACTCCTCTCCTACAATGAGCAGTTCTTC.

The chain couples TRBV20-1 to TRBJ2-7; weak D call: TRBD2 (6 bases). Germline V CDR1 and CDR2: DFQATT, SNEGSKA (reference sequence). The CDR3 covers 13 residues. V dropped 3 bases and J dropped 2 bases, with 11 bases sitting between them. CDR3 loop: CSARNGGTYEQYF. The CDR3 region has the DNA TGCAGTGCTAGGAACGGCGGGACCTACGAGCAGTACTTC.

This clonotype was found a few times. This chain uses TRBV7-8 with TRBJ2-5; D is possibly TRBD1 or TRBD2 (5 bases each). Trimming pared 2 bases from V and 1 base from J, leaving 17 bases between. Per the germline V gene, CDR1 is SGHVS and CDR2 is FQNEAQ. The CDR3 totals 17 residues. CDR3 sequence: CASSLRGVVQSQETQYF. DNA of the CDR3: TGTGCCAGCAGCTTAAGAGGGGTCGTCCAGAGCCAAGAGACCCAGTACTTC. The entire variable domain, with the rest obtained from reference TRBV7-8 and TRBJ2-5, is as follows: GAGVSQSPRYKVAKRGQDVALRCDPISGHVSLFWYQQALGQGPEFLTYFQNEAQLDKSGLPSDRFFAERPEGSVSTLKIQRTQQEDSAVYLCASSLRGVVQSQETQYFGPGTRLLVL.

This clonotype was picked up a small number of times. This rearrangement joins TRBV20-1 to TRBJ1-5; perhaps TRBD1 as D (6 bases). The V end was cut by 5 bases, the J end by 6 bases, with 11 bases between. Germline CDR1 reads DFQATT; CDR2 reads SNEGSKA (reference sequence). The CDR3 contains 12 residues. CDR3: CSADTGSQPQHF. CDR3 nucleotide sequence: TGCAGTGCTGATACAGGGAGTCAGCCCCAGCATTTT.

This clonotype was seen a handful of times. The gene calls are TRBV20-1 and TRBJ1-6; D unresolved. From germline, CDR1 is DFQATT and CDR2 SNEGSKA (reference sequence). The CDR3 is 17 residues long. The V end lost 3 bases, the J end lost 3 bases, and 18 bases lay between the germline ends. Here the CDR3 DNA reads TGCAGTGCTAGTCTACGGAACTCCGGGCACTATAATTCACCCCTCCACTTT. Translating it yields CSASLRNSGHYNSPLHF.

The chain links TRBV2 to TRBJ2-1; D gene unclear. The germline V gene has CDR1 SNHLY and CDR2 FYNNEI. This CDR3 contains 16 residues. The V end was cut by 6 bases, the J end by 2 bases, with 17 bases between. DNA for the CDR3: TGTGCCAGCAGCGGGTCCACCCTGTTTCCCTACAATGAGCAGTTCTTC. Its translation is CASSGSTLFPYNEQFF. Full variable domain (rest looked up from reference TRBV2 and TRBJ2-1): EPEVTQTPSHQVTQMGQEVILRCVPISNHLYFYWYRQILGQKVEFLVSFYNNEISEKSEIFDDQFSVERPDGSNFTLKIRSTKLEDSAMYFCASSGSTLFPYNEQFFGPGTRLTVL.

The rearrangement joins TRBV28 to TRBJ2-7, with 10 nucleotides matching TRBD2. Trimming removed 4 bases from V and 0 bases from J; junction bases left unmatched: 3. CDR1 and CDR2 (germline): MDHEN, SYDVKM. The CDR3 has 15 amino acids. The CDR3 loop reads CASSSPSGSSYEQYF. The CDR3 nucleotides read TGTGCCAGCAGTTCTCCTAGCGGGAGCTCCTACGAGCAGTACTTC.

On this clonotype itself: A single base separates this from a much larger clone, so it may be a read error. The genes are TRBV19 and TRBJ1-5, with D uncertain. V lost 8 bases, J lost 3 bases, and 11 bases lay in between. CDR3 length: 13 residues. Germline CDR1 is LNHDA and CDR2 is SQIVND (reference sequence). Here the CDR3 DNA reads TGTGCCAGTGGAGAACCGTACAATCAGCCCCAGCATTTT. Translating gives CASGEPYNQPQHF.

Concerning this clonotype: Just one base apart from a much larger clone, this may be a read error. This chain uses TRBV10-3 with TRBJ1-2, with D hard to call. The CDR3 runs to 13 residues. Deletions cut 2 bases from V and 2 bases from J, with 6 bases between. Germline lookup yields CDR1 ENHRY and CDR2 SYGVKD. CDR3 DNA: TGTGCCATCAGTGAGCAACAAAACTATGGCTACACCTTC. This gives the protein CAISEQQNYGYTF.

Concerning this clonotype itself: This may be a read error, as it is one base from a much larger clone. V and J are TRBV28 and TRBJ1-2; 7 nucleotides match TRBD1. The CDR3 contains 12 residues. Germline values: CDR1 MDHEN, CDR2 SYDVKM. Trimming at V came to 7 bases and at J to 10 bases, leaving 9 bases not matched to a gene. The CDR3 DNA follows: TGTGCCAGCATCACAGGGGACCATGACTACACCTTC. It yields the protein CASITGDHDYTF.

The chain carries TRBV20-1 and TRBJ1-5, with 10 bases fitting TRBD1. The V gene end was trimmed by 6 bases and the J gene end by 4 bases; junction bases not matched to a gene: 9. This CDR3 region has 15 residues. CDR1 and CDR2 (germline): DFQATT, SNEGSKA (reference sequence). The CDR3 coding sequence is TGCAGTGCCAGCACCCGACAGGGGGCGAATCAGCCCCAGCATTTT. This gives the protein CSASTRQGANQPQHF.

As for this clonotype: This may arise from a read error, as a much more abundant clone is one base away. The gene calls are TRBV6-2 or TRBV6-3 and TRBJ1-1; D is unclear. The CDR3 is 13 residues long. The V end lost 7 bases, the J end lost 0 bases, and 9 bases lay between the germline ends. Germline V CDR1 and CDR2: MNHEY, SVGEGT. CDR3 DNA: TGTGCCAGCACTCAGCCCATGAACACTGAAGCTTTCTTT. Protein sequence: CASTQPMNTEAFF.

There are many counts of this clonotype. This chain's CDR3 is CSARDWTVMNTEAFF. CDR3 sequence (DNA): TGCAGTGCTAGAGACTGGACAGTCATGAACACTGAAGCTTTCTTT. The chain recombines TRBV20-1 with TRBJ1-1, with D tentatively TRBD1 (6 bases). The germline gives CDR1 DFQATT, CDR2 SNEGSKA (reference sequence). This CDR3 has 15 residues. V lost 0 bases and J lost 0, with 11 bases in between.

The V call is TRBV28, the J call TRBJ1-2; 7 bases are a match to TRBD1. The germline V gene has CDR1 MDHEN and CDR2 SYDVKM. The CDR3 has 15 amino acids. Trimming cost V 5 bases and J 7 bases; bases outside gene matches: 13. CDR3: CASSNARTGAVGYTF. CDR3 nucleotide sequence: TGTGCCAGCAGTAACGCGCGGACAGGCGCGGTTGGCTACACCTTC.

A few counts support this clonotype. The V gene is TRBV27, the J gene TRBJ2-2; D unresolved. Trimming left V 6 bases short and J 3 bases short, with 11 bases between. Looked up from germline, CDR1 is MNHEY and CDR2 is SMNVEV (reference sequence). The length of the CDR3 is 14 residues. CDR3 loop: CASRHGADTGELFF. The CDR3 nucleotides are TGTGCCAGCAGGCACGGCGCGGACACCGGGGAGCTGTTTTTT.

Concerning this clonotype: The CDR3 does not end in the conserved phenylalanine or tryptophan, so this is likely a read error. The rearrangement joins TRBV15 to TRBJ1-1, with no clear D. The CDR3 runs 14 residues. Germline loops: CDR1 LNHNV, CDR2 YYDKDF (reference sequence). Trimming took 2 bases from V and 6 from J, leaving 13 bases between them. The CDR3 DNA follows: TGTGCCACCAGCAGAAATTCCTTCCGGGCTGAAGCTTTCTCT. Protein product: CATSRNSFRAEAFS.